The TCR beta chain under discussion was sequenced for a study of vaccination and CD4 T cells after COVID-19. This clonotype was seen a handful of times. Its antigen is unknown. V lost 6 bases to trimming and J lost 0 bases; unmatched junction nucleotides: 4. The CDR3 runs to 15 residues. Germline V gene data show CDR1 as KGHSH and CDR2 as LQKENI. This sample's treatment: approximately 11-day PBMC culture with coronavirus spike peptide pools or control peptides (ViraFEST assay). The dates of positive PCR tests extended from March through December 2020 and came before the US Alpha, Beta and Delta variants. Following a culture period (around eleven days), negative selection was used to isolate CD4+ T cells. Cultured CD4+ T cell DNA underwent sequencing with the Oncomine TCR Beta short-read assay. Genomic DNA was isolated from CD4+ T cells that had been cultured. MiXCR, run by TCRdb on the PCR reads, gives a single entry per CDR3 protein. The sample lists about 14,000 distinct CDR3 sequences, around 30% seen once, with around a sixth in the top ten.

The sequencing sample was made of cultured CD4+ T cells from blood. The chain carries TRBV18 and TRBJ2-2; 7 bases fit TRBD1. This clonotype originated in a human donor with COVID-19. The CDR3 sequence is CASSPTGTNTGELFF. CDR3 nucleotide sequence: TGTGCCAGCTCCCCGACAGGGACGAACACCGGGGAGCTGTTTTTT.